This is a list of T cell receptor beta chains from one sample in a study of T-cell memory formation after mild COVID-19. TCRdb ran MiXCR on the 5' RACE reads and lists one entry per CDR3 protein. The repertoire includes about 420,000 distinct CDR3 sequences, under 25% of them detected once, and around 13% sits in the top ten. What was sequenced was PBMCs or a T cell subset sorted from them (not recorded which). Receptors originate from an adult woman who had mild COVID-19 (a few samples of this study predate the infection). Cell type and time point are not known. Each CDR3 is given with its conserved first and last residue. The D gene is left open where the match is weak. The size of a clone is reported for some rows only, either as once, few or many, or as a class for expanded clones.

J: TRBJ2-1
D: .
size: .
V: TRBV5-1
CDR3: CASSLEGRSSYNEQFF
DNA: TGCGCCAGCAGCTTGGAGGGCAGGAGCTCCTACAATGAGCAGTTCTTC

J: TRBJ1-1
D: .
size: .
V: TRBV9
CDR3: CASSGLAEATEAFF
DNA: TGTGCCAGCAGCGGACTAGCCGAGGCCACTGAAGCTTTCTTT

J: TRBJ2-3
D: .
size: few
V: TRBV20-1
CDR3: CSARWPEPSTDTQYF
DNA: TGCAGTGCTAGGTGGCCAGAGCCTAGCACAGATACGCAGTATTTT

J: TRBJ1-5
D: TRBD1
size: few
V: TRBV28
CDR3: CASSLGQPRNQPQHF
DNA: TGTGCCAGCAGTTTGGGACAGCCGCGTAATCAGCCCCAGCATTTT

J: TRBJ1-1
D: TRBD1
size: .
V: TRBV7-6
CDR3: CASSLQDRGNTEAFF
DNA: TGTGCCAGCAGCTTACAGGACAGGGGTAACACTGAAGCTTTCTTT

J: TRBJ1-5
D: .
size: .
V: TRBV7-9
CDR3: CASSGGVDPDQPQHF
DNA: TGTGCCAGCAGCGGGGGCGTAGATCCTGATCAGCCCCAGCATTTT

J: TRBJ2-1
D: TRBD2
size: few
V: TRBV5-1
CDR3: CASSPPGTSGNEQFF
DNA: TGCGCCAGCAGTCCGCCCGGGACTAGCGGCAATGAGCAGTTCTTC

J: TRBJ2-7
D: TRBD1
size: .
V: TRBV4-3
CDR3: CASSQVSAGTGSHEQYF
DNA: TGCGCCAGCAGCCAAGTCTCCGCCGGGACAGGGAGCCACGAGCAGTACTTC

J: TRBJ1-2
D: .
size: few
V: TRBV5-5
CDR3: CASGQTSWDYGYTF
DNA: TGTGCCAGCGGTCAAACCTCCTGGGACTATGGCTACACCTTC

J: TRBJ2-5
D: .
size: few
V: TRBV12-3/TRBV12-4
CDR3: CASSPGLVGKETQYF
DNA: TGTGCCAGCAGTCCAGGGTTGGTGGGGAAAGAGACCCAGTACTTC

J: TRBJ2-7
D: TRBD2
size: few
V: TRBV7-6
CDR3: CASSSPGLAYEQYF
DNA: TGTGCCAGCAGCTCACCCGGACTAGCCTACGAGCAGTACTTC

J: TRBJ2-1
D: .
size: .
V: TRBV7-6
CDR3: CASRASQYYEQFF
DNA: TGTGCCAGCCGGGCTAGTCAGTATTATGAGCAGTTCTTC

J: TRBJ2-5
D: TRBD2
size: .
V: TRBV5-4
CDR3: CASSLAGGVETQYF
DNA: TGTGCCAGCAGCTTAGCGGGGGGGGTAGAGACCCAGTACTTC

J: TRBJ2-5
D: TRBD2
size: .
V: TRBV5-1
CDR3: CASSLGLAADNQETQYF
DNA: TGCGCCAGCAGCTTGGGGCTAGCGGCGGATAACCAAGAGACCCAGTACTTC